The 17 T cell receptor beta chains below all came from one sample that was sequenced in a study of shared clonotypes between healthy human individuals (dated by TCRdb to 2019 to 2021). The library was obtained by the immunoSEQ multiplex PCR assay. The source is immuneACCESS, and TCRdb retained only in-frame sequences with V and J called. Part of the clones is not carried over; for the studies checked, unresolved V genes explain less than half of this, and the remainder is unexplained. Recorded for this sample are 1,400,000 or so clones; just under 99% of them occurred a single time. Clones ranked in the top ten supply approximately 0.4% of the sample. The specimen sequenced was naive CD4+ T cells sorted from blood. The cell subset or site label, as the study defines it: CD45RA+ positively selected. These receptors were obtained from a man aged 30 to 45 in good health.

This chain joins TRBV7-7 and TRBJ2-5, with a weak D call TRBD1 (5 bases). Germline lookup yields CDR1 SSHAT and CDR2 FNYEAQ (reference sequence). CDR3 length: 14 amino acids. V lost 1 base, J lost 5 bases, and 11 bases lay in between. Here the CDR3 DNA reads TGTGCCAGCAGCTTAGGGAGCCCAGGGGAGACCCAGTACTTC. It codes for CASSLGSPGETQYF.

A word on this clone: Other DNA sequences in this specimen translate into the identical CDR3. The rearrangement uses TRBV28 and TRBJ2-1; no reliable D call. Germline CDR1 is MDHEN and CDR2 is SYDVKM. This CDR3 is 13 amino acids long. V lost 3 bases and J 0 bases, leaving 3 bases between the germline ends. CDR3 amino acids: CASSLDSYNEQFF. The CDR3, as DNA: TGTGCCAGCAGTTTGGACTCCTACAATGAGCAGTTCTTC.

Points on this clone: At one boundary the junction diverges from the germline segment, which might be a read error. The chain employs TRBV6-5 and TRBJ1-3, with 7 bases that match TRBD1. This CDR3 is 14 amino acids long. Germline V gene data show CDR1 as MNHEY and CDR2 as SVGAGI. CDR3 residues: CASKAFGTATLLRF. CDR3 DNA: TGTGCCAGCAAGGCCTTCGGGACAGCAACTCTTCTTAGGTTT.

The chain links TRBV7-9 to TRBJ2-1; TRBD2 agrees at 7 bases. The CDR3 has 16 amino acids. Trimming cost V 5 bases and J 6 bases; bases outside gene matches: 13. The V gene's germline CDR1 is SEHNR and CDR2 FQNEAQ (reference sequence). This chain's CDR3 is CASSHPRAGDANEQFF. The CDR3 DNA is TGTGCCAGCAGCCATCCTCGTGCGGGAGATGCCAATGAGCAGTTCTTC.

V and J are TRBV6-5 and TRBJ2-3; 7 bases map to TRBD2. From germline, CDR1 is MNHEY and CDR2 SVGAGI. The length of the CDR3 is 15 residues. V shed 0 bases and J 0 bases; nucleotides not matched to a gene: 0. The CDR3 DNA is TGTGCCAGCAGTTACTCCGGGAGGAGCACAGATACGCAGTATTTT. It encodes CASSYSGRSTDTQYF.

CDR3 loop: CASRHRLAGGYEQYF. The CDR3 DNA follows: TGTGCCAGCAGGCATAGACTAGCGGGAGGTTACGAGCAGTACTTC. The chain links TRBV27 to TRBJ2-7, with 13 bases fitting TRBD2. The germline gives CDR1 MNHEY, CDR2 SMNVEV (reference sequence). The CDR3 is made up of 15 amino acids. V lost 6 bases to trimming and J lost 4 bases; unmatched junction nucleotides: 6.

This clone was recorded only once. The gene calls are TRBV15 and TRBJ2-5, with 9 bases lining up with TRBD1. V lost 3 bases and J lost 2; bases outside the gene matches: 4. Germline values: CDR1 LNHNV, CDR2 YYDKDF (reference sequence). The CDR3 runs 15 residues. The CDR3 DNA is TGTGCCACCAGCAGGCTGGGACAGGGACAAGAGACCCAGTACTTC. Translating gives CATSRLGQGQETQYF.

Regarding this clone: This sample includes further DNA sequences coding for the same CDR3. V usage is TRBV9 and J usage is TRBJ1-2; TRBD1 is a possible D gene (6 bases). Looked up from germline, CDR1 is SGDLS and CDR2 is YYNGEE. The CDR3 totals 13 residues. Trimming stripped 4 bases from V and 5 bases from J, with 12 bases between. The CDR3 sequence: CASSPDRDYGYTF. Written as DNA, the CDR3 is TGTGCCAGCAGCCCGGACAGAGATTATGGCTACACCTTC.

J is TRBJ1-4 and V is TRBV10-3; D gene unclear. The germline V gene encodes CDR1 ENHRY and CDR2 SYGVKD. Deletions cut 6 bases from V and 5 bases from J, with 10 bases between. The CDR3 is made up of 13 amino acids. CDR3 protein: CAIRDGRNEKLFF. The CDR3 DNA reads TGTGCCATCAGGGACGGACGAAATGAAAAACTGTTTTTT.

This sequence joins TRBV9 and TRBJ2-1; the D gene could be TRBD1 or TRBD2 (5 bases each). This CDR3 comprises 16 residues. The V gene lost 3 bases and the J gene lost 4 bases, with 17 bases spanning the gap. Germline values: CDR1 SGDLS, CDR2 YYNGEE. CDR3 protein: CASSAYSRGGYNEQFF. The CDR3, as DNA: TGTGCCAGCAGCGCCTATTCTCGGGGCGGTTACAATGAGCAGTTCTTC.

This chain uses TRBV7-2 with TRBJ2-3, with 7 bases that match TRBD2. The V gene end was trimmed by 1 base and the J gene end by 1 base; junction bases not matched to a gene: 2. This CDR3 spans 15 amino acids. CDR1 and CDR2 (germline): SGHTA, FQGNSA. The CDR3 DNA reads TGTGCCAGCAGCTTAGGGGGACTACGCACAGATACGCAGTATTTT. Its translation is CASSLGGLRTDTQYF.

The chain recombines TRBV10-1 with TRBJ2-3; D remains unclear. The germline V gene has CDR1 WNHNN and CDR2 SYGVQD (reference sequence). V was shortened by 3 bases and J by 2 bases, with 12 bases between the two germline ends. There are 15 residues in the CDR3. CDR3 in amino acids: CASSDGYRVTDTQYF. In nucleotides, the CDR3 is TGCGCCAGCAGTGATGGGTATCGGGTCACAGATACGCAGTATTTT.

The genes are TRBV6-1 and TRBJ1-2; a possible D gene is TRBD1 (5 bases). The CDR3 is made up of 14 amino acids. Germline V gene data show CDR1 as MNHNS and CDR2 as SASEGT. V lost 4 bases and J 7 bases, leaving 16 bases between the germline ends. CDR3 bases: TGTGCCAGCAGTGCAGGGAGGAGGGAGCGTGGCTACACCTTC. It encodes CASSAGRRERGYTF.

The chain carries TRBV7-8 and TRBJ2-1; D is tentatively TRBD1 or TRBD2 (5 bases each). The V gene lost 5 bases and the J gene lost 7 bases, with 18 bases spanning the gap. The CDR3 is made up of 15 amino acids. Germline CDR1 and CDR2: SGHVS and FQNEAQ. The CDR3 region is CASSRGLSRGNEQFF. The CDR3 DNA sequence: TGTGCCAGCAGCAGAGGTCTGTCGAGGGGTAATGAGCAGTTCTTC.

V and J are TRBV28 and TRBJ2-7, with unresolved D. The germline V gene encodes CDR1 MDHEN and CDR2 SYDVKM. Trimming took 5 bases from V and 2 from J, leaving 10 bases between them. This CDR3 comprises 13 residues. This chain's CDR3 is CASSTIGPYEQYF. CDR3 DNA: TGTGCCAGCAGTACCATAGGGCCCTACGAGCAGTACTTC.

This chain joins TRBV6-5 and TRBJ2-1, with 9 bases matching TRBD1. From germline, CDR1 is MNHEY and CDR2 SVGAGI. Germline trimming cut 2 bases from V and 6 bases from J; bases unmatched to any gene: 2. The CDR3 extends over 14 amino acids. The CDR3 DNA sequence: TGTGCCAGCAGTTACGGACAGGGGAGCAATGAGCAGTTCTTC. It is translated as CASSYGQGSNEQFF.

The rearrangement joins TRBV5-6 to TRBJ1-2; 9 positions agree with TRBD1. This CDR3 has 17 amino acids. The J segment lost 5 bases and the V segment lost 4 bases, leaving 15 bases of the junction unmatched. Germline V gives CDR1 SGHDT, CDR2 YYEEEE. The CDR3 nucleotides are TGTGCCAGCAGCGGCCGGGGGCGACACGGGACAGGGTATGGCTACACCTTC. Amino acid sequence: CASSGRGRHGTGYGYTF. Full variable domain (missing parts from reference TRBV5-6 and TRBJ1-2): DAGVTQSPTHLIKTRGQQVTLRCSPKSGHDTVSWYQQALGQGPQFIFQYYEEEERQRGNFPDRFSGHQFPNYSSELNVNALLLGDSALYLCASSGRGRHGTGYGYTFGSGTRLTVV.